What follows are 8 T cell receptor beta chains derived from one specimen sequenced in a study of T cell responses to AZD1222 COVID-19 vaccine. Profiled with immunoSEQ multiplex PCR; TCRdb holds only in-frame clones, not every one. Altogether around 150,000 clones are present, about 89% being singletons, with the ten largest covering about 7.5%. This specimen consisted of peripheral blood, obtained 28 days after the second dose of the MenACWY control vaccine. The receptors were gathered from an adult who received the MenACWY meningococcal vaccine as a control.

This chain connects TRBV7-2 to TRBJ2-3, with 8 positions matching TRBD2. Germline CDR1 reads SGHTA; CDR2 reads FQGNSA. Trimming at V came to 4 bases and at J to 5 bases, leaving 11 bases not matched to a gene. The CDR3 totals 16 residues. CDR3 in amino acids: CASSSQASGSVDTQYF. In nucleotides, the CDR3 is TGTGCCAGCAGCTCACAGGCCAGCGGGAGTGTAGATACGCAGTATTTT.

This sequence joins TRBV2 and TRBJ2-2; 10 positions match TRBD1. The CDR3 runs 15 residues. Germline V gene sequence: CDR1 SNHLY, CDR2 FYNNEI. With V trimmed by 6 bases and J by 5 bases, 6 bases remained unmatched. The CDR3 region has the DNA TGTGCCAGCAGCTCCGGGACAGGGGCGACCGGGGAGCTGTTTTTT. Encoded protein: CASSSGTGATGELFF.

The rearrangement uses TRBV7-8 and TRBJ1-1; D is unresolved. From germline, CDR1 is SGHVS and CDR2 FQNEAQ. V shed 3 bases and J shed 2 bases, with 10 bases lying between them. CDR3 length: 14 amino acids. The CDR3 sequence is CASSLDLSNTEAFF. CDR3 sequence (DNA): TGTGCCAGCAGCTTGGACCTCTCCAACACTGAAGCTTTCTTT.

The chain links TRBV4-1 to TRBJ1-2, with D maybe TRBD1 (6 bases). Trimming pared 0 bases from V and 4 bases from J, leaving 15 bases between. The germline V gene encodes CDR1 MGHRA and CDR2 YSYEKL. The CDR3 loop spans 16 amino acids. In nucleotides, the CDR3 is TGCGCCAGCAGCCAAGAGGGGGGGGCAGGGTTCTATGGCTACACCTTC. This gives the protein CASSQEGGAGFYGYTF.

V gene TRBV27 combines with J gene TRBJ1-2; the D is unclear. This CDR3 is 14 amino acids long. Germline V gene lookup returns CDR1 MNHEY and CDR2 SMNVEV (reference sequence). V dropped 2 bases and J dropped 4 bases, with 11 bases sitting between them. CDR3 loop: CASSLRRAGYGYTF. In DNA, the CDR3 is TGTGCCAGCAGTTTACGTCGGGCGGGCTATGGCTACACCTTC.

CDR3 in DNA: TGTGCCTGGACTTGGGACAGGGTCGGGGAAAAACTGTTTTTT. Its protein product is CAWTWDRVGEKLFF. J is TRBJ1-4 and V is TRBV30; 9 bases align to TRBD1. CDR3 length: 14 residues. Trimming cost V 4 bases and J 8 bases; bases outside gene matches: 8. Germline CDR1 is GTSNPN and CDR2 is SVGIG (reference sequence).

The CDR3 spells CASSPRAPEGSPLHF. DNA of the CDR3: TGCGCCAGCAGCCCCCGGGCACCCGAGGGGTCACCCCTCCACTTT. This sequence joins TRBV5-1 and TRBJ1-6; D perhaps matches TRBD1 (5 bases). The length of the CDR3 is 15 residues. V lost 4 bases, J lost 10 bases, and 18 bases lay in between. Germline values: CDR1 SGHRS, CDR2 YFSETQ.

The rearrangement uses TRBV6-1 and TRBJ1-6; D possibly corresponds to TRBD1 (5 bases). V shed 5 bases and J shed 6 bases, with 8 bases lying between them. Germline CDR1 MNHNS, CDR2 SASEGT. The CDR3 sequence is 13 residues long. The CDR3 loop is CASSRGSNSPLHF. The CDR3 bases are TGTGCCAGCAGTAGGGGATCTAATTCACCCCTCCACTTT.